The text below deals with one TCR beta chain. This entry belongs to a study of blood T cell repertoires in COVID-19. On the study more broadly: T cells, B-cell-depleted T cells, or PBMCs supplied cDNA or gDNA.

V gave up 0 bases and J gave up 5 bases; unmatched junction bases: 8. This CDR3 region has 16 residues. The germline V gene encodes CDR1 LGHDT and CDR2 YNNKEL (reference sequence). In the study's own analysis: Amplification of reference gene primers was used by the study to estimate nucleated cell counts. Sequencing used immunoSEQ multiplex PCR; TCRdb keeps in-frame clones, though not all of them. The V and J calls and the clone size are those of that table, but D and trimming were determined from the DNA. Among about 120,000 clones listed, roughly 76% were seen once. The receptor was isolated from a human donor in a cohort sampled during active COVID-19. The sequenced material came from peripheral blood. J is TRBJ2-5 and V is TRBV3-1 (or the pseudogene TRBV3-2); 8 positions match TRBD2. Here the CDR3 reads CASSQDGRGGLETQYF. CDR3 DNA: TGTGCCAGCAGCCAAGACGGGAGGGGGGGGTTGGAGACCCAGTACTTC.